The next 7 T cell receptor beta chains were all read from a single sample in a study of Graves' ophthalmopathy and Graves' hyperthyroidism (dated by TCRdb to 2017 to 2018). Sequencing was carried out with an Illumina HiSeq 2000. TCR beta CDR3 regions were amplified from RNA transcripts for repertoire sequencing. The first round was an RT-PCR using HTBI primers with the Qiagen OneStep RT-PCR kit, and this first round was followed by a second-round multiplex PCR, then size selection and purification. TCRdb itself trimmed the public reads at Q25 with fastp, ran MiXCR and retained productive beta chains. Rows with one shared CDR3 protein collapse into an entry with the most common genes and DNA. Present in this sample are 300,000 to 400,000 distinct CDR3 sequences, 15% to 20% of which were seen just once. Roughly an eighth of the sample goes to the ten largest clones. Specimen: peripheral blood. The receptors derive from an adult man with Graves' ophthalmopathy.

In its sample, this clonotype was seen many times. The gene calls are TRBV3-1 and TRBJ2-7; tentatively, D is TRBD2 (6 bases). Germline V gives CDR1 LGHDT, CDR2 YNNKEL (reference sequence). The CDR3 is 14 residues long. Trimming stripped 4 bases from V and 2 bases from J, with 12 bases between. The CDR3 DNA follows: TGTGCCAGCAGCCCGGGAGCGCTACCCTACGAGCAGTACTTC. This sequence encodes CASSPGALPYEQYF.

Many counts were recorded for this clonotype. CDR3 amino acids: CASSSGSEQETQYF. Here the CDR3 DNA reads TGTGCCAGCAGCTCCGGGTCAGAACAAGAGACCCAGTACTTC. This chain links TRBV13 with TRBJ2-5; D unresolved. The V end lost 4 bases, the J end lost 2 bases, and 11 bases lay between the germline ends. Germline V gene lookup returns CDR1 PRHDT and CDR2 FYEKMQ (reference sequence). The CDR3 totals 14 residues.

The chain links TRBV6-1 to TRBJ2-7; 8 bases are a match to TRBD2. J lost 2 bases, V lost 0 bases, and 6 bases had no gene match. The germline V gene has CDR1 MNHNS and CDR2 SASEGT. CDR3 length equals 16 residues. The CDR3 DNA reads TGTGCCAGCAGTGAAGCGCAACTAGCGGTAACCTACGAGCAGTACTTC. This codes for CASSEAQLAVTYEQYF.

In this sample, this clonotype turned up many times. The rearrangement uses TRBV6-5 and TRBJ1-3; maybe TRBD1 (6 bases). Trimming took 0 bases from V and 1 from J, leaving 7 bases between them. In germline, CDR1 is MNHEY, CDR2 SVGAGI. CDR3 length: 15 amino acids. This CDR3 reads CASSYSGGSGNTIYF. The CDR3 DNA reads as TGTGCCAGCAGTTACTCAGGGGGATCTGGAAACACCATATATTTT.

This clonotype showed up many times. This chain uses TRBV5-1 with TRBJ1-3; 8 bases are shared with TRBD1. This CDR3 is built from 15 residues. Losses at the gene ends were 4 bases for V and 3 bases for J; bases not matched to a gene: 6. CDR1 is SGHRS and CDR2 is YFSETQ in the germline V gene. The CDR3 bases are TGCGCCAGCAGCGCGGACAGGGCAGTTGGAAACACCATATATTTT. It encodes CASSADRAVGNTIYF.

This clonotype occurred many times. The rearrangement uses TRBV27 and TRBJ1-5; 7 bases match TRBD1. Germline CDR1 reads MNHEY; CDR2 reads SMNVEV (reference sequence). The CDR3 loop spans 15 amino acids. The V segment lost 5 bases and the J segment 7 bases; nucleotides outside the gene matches: 11. The CDR3 nucleotides read TGTGCCAGCAGTCCCCTGACAGGGAGGGGCCAGCCCCAGCATTTT. Protein product: CASSPLTGRGQPQHF.

This clonotype appeared many times. The rearrangement joins TRBV28 to TRBJ1-5; D unclear. This CDR3 spans 15 amino acids. V lost 5 bases to trimming and J lost 0 bases, with 11 bases between them. CDR1 MDHEN and CDR2 SYDVKM come from the germline V gene. For the CDR3, the DNA is TGTGCCAGCAGTCCTAGACTGACTAGCAATCAGCCCCAGCATTTT. This translates into CASSPRLTSNQPQHF.